This T cell receptor beta chain was sequenced for a study of Tregs in tolerant kidney transplant recipients (dated by TCRdb to the late 2010s). Background for the entire study: The study used TCRbeta sequencing to identify donor-specific regulatory T cells before combined kidney and bone marrow transplantation, then tracked those cells after transplant. TCRbeta repertoire sequencing was used in a few healthy controls to compare several methods for expanding Tregs specific for an allogeneic donor.

As to this clone: The antigen it recognizes is unknown. Nothing much larger sits one base from this clone, and base qualities are not available.

On the study overall, not on this receptor specifically: The study was constrained by small patient numbers, and validation of the findings is required in larger populations and under other immunosuppression protocols. Expanding Tregs with activated donor B cells appeared to identify the most biologically relevant and donor-specific TCRbeta repertoire. Although technical replication error seemed to be minimal, the question of biological reproducibility was not addressed directly.

Thawed PBMCs were FACS-sorted into unstimulated Tregs (CD4+CD25+CD127-), CD4+ non-Tregs (CD4+CD25-), CD4 cells and CD8 cells. Blood from healthy controls was obtained either as purchased buffy coats or from healthy volunteers. Healthy control blood was processed to PBMCs by Ficoll density gradient and cryopreserved, and patient PBMCs were collected before and after transplant. For TCRbeta CDR3 sequencing, genomic DNA was extracted from sorted cells using the QIAGEN DNeasy Blood and Tissue Kit. High-throughput TCRbeta CDR3 sequencing, including PCR amplification with bias correction and internal controls, was performed commercially through immunoSEQ. The paper's processing steps were these. Unique productive TCRbeta sequences were defined by CDR3 nucleotide sequence when primers matched and otherwise by CDR3 amino acid sequence together with Vbeta and Jbeta genes. To correct for sorting error, sequences found in more than one sorted population at a frequency ratio of 2:1 or less were discarded, and the remaining shared sequences were assigned to the population with the higher frequency. A sequence counted as donor-reactive if, in CFSE-low cells, the sequence had a frequency of at least 0.01% and was expanded at least 5-fold compared with unstimulated cells. Repertoire divergence was quantified by Jensen-Shannon divergence using the top 100 TCRbeta sequences ranked by frequency. For any sample with multiple sequencing runs, sorting error was corrected in each run separately before the runs were pooled. Entries here come from immuneACCESS through TCRdb and include only in-frame sequences with V and J called. Some clones fail to appear in such tables; in the studies checked, an unresolved V gene covers under half of the shortfall, and the cause of the remainder is unknown. V, J and clone size derive from that table, while D and trimming were established from the DNA sequence. The sample table holds fewer than 150,000 clones, of which approximately 90% were seen once. Roughly 0.63% of the sample is held by the ten biggest clonotypes.

The CDR3 starts with the cysteine, ends with the phenylalanine, and has 17 residues. CDR3 DNA only is kept here, 51 bases in frame from base 1. CDR1 and CDR2 are read off the germline V gene as SGHNT and YENEEA. V gives up 2 bases and J gives up 2 bases, and the segment between their germline ends measures 16 bases. Recombination joined TRBV11-3 with TRBJ2-1, with TRBD2 as a weak D call on 6 bases. This sequence originates from a human donor in good health. Sequenced material: CD4+ T cells from blood. This receptor carries the CDR3 CASSLQRWGETYNEQFF. The DNA is TGTGCCAGCAGCTTACAACGGTGGGGGGAGACCTACAATGAGCAGTTCTTC.